This T cell receptor beta chain was captured in a study of response to subunit inactivated influenza vaccine. V gave up 6 bases and J gave up 4 bases, with 9 bases separating them. The CDR3 has 11 residues. CDR1 and CDR2 from the germline V gene are DFQATT and SNEGSKA (reference sequence). This clonotype was seen a few times. One entry per CDR3 protein, called by TCRdb with MiXCR from the RT-PCR reads. The repertoire includes about 540,000 distinct CDR3 sequences, under 30% of them detected once, and approximately 3% sits in the top ten. These same data were also listed under a study on T cells expressing NK-cell markers. Turning to that study: The cDNA for TCR beta came from 5'RACE template switching with UMIs. Underlying the TCR beta repertoires were sorted CD3+CD56+NKG2C+, CD3+CD56+NKG2C- and CD3+CD56-NKG2C+ T cells. HCMV serostatus: most of the eight sequenced donors positive, one negative. Researchers report these clonotypes also headed the CD3+CD56-NKG2C+ fraction in a handful of donors.

This chain uses TRBV20-1 with TRBJ1-2, with a possible D match to TRBD1 (6 bases). Sequences were derived from CD4+ T cells sorted from PBMCs, sampled roughly 12 days after vaccination. This TCR derives from a man aged 50 to 59 who received an inactivated influenza vaccine. CDR3 DNA: TGCAGTGCGCCACAGGGCTATGGCTACACCTTC. Amino acids: CSAPQGYGYTF.